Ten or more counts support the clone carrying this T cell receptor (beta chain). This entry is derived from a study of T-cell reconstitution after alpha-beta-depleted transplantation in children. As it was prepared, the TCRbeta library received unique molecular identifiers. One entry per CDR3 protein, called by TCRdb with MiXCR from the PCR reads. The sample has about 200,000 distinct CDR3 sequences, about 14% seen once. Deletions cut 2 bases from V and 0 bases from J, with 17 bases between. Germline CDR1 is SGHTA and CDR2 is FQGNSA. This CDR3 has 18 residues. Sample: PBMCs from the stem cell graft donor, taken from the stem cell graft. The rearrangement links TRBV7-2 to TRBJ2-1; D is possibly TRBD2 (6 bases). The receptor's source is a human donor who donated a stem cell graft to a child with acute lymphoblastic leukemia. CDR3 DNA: TGTGCCAGCAGCTTATCTAGCGCCGGACGGAGCTCCTACAATGAGCAGTTCTTC. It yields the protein CASSLSSAGRSSYNEQFF.